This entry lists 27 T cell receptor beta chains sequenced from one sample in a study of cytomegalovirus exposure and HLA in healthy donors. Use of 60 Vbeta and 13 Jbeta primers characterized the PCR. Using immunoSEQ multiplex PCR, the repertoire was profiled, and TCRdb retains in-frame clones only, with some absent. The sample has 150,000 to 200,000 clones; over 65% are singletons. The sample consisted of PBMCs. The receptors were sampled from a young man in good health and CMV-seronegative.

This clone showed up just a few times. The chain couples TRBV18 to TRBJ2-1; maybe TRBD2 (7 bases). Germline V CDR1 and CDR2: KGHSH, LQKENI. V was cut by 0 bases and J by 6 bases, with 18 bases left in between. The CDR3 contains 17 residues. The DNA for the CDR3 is TGTGCCAGCTCACCACCGGGGGGGGCGAAATGGGTCAATGAGCAGTTCTTC. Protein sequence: CASSPPGGAKWVNEQFF.

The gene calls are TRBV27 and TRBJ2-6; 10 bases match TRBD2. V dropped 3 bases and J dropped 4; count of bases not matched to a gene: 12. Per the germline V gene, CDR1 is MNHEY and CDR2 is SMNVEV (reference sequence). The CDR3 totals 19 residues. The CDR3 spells CASSLGPSGGAGGANVLTF. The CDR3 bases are TGTGCCAGCAGTTTGGGCCCCAGCGGGGGGGCTGGAGGGGCCAACGTCCTGACTTTC.

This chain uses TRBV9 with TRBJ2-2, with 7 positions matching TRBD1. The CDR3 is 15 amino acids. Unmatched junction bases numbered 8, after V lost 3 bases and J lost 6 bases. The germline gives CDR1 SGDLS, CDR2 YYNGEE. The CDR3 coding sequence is TGTGCCAGCAGCGGAGAGGGGGCGCTCGCCGGGGAGCTGTTTTTT. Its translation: CASSGEGALAGELFF.

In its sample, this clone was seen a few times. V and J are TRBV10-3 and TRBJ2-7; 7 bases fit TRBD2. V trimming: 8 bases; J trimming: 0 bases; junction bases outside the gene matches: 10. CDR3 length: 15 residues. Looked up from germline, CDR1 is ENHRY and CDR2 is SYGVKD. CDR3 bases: TGTGCCATCGGTCGTTTACGGGGGGACTCCTACGAGCAGTACTTC. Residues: CAIGRLRGDSYEQYF.

This CDR3 is CASSILDTDTQYF. DNA of the CDR3: TGTGCCAGCAGCATACTAGACACAGATACGCAGTATTTT. The chain is built from TRBV21-1 and TRBJ2-3; the tabulated D call, TRBD2, remains unverified against the DNA. TRBV21-1 is assigned pseudogene status. This CDR3 comprises 13 residues.

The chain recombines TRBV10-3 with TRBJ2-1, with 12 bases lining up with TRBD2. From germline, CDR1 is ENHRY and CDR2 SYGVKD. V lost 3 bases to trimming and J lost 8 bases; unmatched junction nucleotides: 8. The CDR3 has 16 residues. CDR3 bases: TGTGCCATCAGTGATAAAGGGACTAGCGGGTTCCATGAGCAGTTCTTC. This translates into CAISDKGTSGFHEQFF.

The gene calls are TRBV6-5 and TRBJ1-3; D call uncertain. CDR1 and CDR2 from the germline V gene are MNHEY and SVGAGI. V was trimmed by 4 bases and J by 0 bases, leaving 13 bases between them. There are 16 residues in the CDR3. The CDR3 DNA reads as TGTGCCAGCAGTTCCTATGGTGGGCTCTCTGGAAACACCATATATTTT. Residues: CASSSYGGLSGNTIYF.

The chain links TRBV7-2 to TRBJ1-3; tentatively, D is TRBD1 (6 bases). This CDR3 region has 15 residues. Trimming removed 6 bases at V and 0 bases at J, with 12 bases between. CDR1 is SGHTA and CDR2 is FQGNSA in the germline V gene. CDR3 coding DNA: TGTGCCAGCAGGACAAAGGGGGACTCTGGAAACACCATATATTTT. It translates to CASRTKGDSGNTIYF.

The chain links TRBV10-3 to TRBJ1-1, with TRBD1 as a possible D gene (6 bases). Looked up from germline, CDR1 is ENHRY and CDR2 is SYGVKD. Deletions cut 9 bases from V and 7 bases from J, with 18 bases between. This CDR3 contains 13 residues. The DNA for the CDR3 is TGTGCCATTGGGACACACAATGGCGGTGAAGCTTTCTTT. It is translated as CAIGTHNGGEAFF.

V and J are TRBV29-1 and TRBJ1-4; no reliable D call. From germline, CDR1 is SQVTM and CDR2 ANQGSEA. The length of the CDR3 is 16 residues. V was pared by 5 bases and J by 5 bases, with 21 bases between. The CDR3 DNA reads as TGCAGCGTTACGCGGAACGTGGCGGCAATCAATGAAAAACTGTTTTTT. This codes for CSVTRNVAAINEKLFF.

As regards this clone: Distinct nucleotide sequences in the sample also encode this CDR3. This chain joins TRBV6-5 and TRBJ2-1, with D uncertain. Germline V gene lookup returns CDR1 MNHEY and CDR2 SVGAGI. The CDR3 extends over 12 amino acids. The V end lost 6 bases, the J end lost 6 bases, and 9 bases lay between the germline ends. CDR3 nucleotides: TGTGCCAGCAGCCCCAATTTCAATGAGCAGTTCTTC. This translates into CASSPNFNEQFF.

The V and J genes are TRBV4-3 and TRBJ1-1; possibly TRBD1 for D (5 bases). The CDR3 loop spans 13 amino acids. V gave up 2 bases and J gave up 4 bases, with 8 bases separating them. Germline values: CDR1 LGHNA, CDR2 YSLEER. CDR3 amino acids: CASSQTGLTEAFF. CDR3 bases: TGCGCCAGCAGCCAAACAGGTCTCACTGAAGCTTTCTTT.

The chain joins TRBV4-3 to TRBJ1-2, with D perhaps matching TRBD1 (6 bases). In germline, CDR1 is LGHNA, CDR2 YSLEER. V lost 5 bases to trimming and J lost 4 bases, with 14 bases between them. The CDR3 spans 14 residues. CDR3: CASSGGGIPYGYTF. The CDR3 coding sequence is TGCGCCAGCAGCGGGGGGGGCATACCCTATGGCTACACCTTC.

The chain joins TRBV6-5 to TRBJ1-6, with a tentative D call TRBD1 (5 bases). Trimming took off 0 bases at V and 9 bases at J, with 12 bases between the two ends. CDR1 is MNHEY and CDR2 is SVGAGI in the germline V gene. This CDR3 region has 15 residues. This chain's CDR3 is CASSYSLTEVSPLHF. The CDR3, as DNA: TGTGCCAGCAGTTACTCGCTGACAGAGGTTTCACCCCTCCACTTT.

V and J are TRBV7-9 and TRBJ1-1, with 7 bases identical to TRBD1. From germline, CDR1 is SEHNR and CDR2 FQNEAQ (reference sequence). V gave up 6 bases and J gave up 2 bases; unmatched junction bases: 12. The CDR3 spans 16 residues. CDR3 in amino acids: CASRKWTGTLNTEAFF. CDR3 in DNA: TGTGCCAGCAGAAAATGGACAGGCACCCTTAACACTGAAGCTTTCTTT. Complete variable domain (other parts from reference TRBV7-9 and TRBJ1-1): DTGVSQNPRHKITKRGQNVTFRCDPISEHNRLYWYRQTLGQGPEFLTYFQNEAQLEKSRLLSDRFSAERPKGSFSTLEIQRTEQGDSAMYLCASRKWTGTLNTEAFFGQGTRLTVV.

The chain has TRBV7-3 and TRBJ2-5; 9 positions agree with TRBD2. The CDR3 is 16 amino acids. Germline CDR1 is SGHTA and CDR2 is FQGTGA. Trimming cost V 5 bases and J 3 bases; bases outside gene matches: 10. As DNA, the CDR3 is TGTGCCAGCAGCCCCCAGGCGGGAGGGCCCAAAGAGACCCAGTACTTC. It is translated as CASSPQAGGPKETQYF.

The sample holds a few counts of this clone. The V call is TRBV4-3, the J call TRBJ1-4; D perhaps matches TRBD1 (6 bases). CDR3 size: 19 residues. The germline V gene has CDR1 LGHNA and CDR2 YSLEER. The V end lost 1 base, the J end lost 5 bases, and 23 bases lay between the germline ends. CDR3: CASSQAGTQRTSINEKLFF. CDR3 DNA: TGCGCCAGCAGCCAAGCCGGGACACAGCGAACCTCGATAAATGAAAAACTGTTTTTT.

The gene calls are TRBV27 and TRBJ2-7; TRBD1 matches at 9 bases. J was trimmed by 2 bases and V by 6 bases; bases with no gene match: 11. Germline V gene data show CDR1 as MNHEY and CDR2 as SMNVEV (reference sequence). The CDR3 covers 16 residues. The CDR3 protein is CASRLHEGQGPYEQYF. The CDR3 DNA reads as TGTGCCAGCAGGTTACATGAGGGACAGGGTCCCTACGAGCAGTACTTC.

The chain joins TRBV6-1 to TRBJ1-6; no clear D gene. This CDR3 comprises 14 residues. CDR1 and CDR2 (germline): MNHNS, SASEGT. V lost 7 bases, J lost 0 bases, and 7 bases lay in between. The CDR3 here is CASTWSSYNSPLHF. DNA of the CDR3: TGTGCCAGCACCTGGAGCTCCTATAATTCACCCCTCCACTTT.

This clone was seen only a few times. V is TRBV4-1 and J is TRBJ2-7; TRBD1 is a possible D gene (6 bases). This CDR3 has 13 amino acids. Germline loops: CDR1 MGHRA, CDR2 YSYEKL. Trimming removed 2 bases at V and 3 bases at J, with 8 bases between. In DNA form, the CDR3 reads TGCGCCAGCAGCCAACAGACAGGCTACGAGCAGTACTTC. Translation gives CASSQQTGYEQYF.

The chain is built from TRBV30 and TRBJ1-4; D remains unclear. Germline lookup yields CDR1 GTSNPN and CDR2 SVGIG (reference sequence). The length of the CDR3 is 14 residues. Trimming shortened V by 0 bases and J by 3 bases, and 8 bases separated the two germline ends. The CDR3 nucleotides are TGTGCCTGGAGTGTATCGGGGTCTAATGAAAAACTGTTTTTT. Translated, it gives CAWSVSGSNEKLFF. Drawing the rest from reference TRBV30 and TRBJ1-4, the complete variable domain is SQTIHQWPATLVQPVGSPLSLECTVEGTSNPNLYWYRQAAGRGLQLLFYSVGIGQISSEVPQNLSASRPQDRQFILSSKKLLLSDSGFYLCAWSVSGSNEKLFFGSGTQLSVL.

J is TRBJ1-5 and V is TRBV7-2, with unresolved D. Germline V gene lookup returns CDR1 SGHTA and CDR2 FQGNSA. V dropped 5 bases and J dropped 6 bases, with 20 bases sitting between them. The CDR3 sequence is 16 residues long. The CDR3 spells CASSPSPTGGGQPQHF. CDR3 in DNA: TGTGCCAGCAGCCCATCCCCCACGGGCGGAGGTCAGCCCCAGCATTTT.

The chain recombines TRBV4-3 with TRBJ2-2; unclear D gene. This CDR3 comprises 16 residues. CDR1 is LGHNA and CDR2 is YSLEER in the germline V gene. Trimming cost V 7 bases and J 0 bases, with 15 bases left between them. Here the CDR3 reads CASTRSFGSNTGELFF. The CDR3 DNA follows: TGCGCCAGCACCCGGAGTTTCGGGTCGAACACCGGGGAGCTGTTTTTT.

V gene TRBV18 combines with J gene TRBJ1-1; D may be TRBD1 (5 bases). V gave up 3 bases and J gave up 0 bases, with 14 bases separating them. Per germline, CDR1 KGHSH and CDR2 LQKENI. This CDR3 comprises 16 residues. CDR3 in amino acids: CASSPFGHRMNTEAFF. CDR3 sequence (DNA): TGTGCCAGCTCACCTTTCGGGCACAGGATGAACACTGAAGCTTTCTTT.

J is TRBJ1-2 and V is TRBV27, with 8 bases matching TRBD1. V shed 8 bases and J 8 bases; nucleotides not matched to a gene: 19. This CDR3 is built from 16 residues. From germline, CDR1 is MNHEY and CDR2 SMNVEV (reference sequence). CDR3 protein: CASYPWGGQGQEGYTF. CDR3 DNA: TGTGCCAGCTACCCCTGGGGCGGACAGGGCCAGGAGGGCTACACCTTC.

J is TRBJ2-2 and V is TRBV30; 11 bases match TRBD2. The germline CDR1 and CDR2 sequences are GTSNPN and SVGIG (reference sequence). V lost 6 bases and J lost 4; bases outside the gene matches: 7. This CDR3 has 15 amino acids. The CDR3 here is CACLIAGGPTGELFF. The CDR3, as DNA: TGTGCCTGCCTAATAGCGGGGGGGCCCACCGGGGAGCTGTTTTTT.

This CDR3 reads CASSLKGQGSGYTF. The CDR3 DNA sequence: TGTGCCAGCAGCTTAAAGGGACAGGGGTCTGGCTACACCTTC. V usage is TRBV7-9 and J usage is TRBJ1-2, with TRBD1 matching over 10 bases. The CDR3 has 14 amino acids. The V segment lost 2 bases and the J segment 7 bases; nucleotides outside the gene matches: 4. Germline values: CDR1 SEHNR, CDR2 FQNEAQ (reference sequence).